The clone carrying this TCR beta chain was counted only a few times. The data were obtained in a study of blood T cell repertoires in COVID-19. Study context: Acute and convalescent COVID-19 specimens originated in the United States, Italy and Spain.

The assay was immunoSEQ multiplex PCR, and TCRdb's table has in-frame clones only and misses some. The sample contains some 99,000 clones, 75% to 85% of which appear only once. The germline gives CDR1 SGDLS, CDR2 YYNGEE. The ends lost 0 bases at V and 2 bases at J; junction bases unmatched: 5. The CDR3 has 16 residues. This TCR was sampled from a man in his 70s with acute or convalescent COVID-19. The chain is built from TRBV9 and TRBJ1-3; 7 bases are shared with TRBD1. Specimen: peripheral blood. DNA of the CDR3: TGTGCCAGCAGCGTAGGGAATACAGGGGCTGGAAACACCATATATTTT. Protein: CASSVGNTGAGNTIYF.